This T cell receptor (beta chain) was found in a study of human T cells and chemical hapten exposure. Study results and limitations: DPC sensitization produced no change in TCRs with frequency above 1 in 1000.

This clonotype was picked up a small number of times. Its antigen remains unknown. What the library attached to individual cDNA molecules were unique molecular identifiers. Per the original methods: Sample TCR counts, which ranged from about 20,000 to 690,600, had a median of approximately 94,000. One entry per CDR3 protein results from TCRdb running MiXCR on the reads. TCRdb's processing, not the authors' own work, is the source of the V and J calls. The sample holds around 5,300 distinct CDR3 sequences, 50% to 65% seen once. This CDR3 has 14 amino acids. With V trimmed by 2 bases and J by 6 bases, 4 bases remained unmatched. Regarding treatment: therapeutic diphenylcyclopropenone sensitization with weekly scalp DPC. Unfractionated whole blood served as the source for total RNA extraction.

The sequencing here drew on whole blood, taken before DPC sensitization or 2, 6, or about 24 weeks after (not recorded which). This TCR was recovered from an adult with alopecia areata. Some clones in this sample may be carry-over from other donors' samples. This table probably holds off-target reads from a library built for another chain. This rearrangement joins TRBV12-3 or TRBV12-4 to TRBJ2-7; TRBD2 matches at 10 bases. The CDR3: CASSLWGLASEQYF. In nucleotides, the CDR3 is TGTGCCAGCAGTTTATGGGGACTAGCGAGCGAGCAGTACTTC.